This TCR beta chain was sequenced during a study of shared clonotypes between healthy human individuals. Clones were sequenced by immunoSEQ multiplex PCR, and TCRdb holds only the in-frame ones, with some missing. The table lists around 370,000 clones, about 96% of them singletons. Combination of CD45RO+ cells with CCR7-negative CD45RA+ TemRA cells was used for CD8 memory. This sequence originates from a man aged 25 to 45 in good health. The sequencing input was memory CD8+ T cells sorted from blood. Subset described: CD45RO+ cells pooled with CCR7-negative TemRA cells.

CDR3 loop: CATSRGPFTDTQYF. CDR3 nucleotide sequence: TGTGCCACCAGCAGAGGGCCGTTCACAGATACGCAGTATTTT. The genes are TRBV15 and TRBJ2-3; no reliable D call. Trimming shortened V by 1 base and J by 2 bases, and 7 bases separated the two germline ends. CDR3 length: 14 amino acids. Germline assignment: CDR1 LNHNV and CDR2 YYDKDF (reference sequence).